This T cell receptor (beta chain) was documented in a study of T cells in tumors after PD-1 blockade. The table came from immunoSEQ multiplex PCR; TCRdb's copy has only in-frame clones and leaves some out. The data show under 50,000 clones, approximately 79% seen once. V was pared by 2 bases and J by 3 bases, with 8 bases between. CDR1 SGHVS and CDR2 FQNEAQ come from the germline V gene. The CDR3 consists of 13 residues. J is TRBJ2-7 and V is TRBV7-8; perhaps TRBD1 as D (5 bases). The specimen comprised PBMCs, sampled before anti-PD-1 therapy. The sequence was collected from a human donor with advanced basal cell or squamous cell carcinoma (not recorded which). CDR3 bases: TGTGCCAGCAGCTTACAGGGATTCTACGAGCAGTACTTC. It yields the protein CASSLQGFYEQYF. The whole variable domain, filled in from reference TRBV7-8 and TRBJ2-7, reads GAGVSQSPRYKVAKRGQDVALRCDPISGHVSLFWYQQALGQGPEFLTYFQNEAQLDKSGLPSDRFFAERPEGSVSTLKIQRTQQEDSAVYLCASSLQGFYEQYFGPGTRLTVT.